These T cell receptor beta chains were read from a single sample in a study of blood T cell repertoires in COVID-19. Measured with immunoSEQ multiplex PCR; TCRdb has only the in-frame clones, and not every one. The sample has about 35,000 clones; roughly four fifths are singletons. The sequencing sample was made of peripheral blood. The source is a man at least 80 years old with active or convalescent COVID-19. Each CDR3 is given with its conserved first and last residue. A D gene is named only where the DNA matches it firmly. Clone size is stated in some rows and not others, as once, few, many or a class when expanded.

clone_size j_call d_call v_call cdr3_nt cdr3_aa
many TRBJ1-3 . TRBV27 TGTGCCAGCAGTTTTTCGCAGGACTCTGGAAACACCATATATTTT CASSFSQDSGNTIYF
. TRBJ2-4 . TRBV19 TGTGCCAGTACCCCTAACAGGTGGGAAAACATTCAGTACTTC CASTPNRWENIQYF
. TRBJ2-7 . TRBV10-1 TGCGCCAGCAGTTCCGCGAGCTCCTACGAGCAGTACTTC CASSSASSYEQYF
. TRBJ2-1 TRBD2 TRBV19 TGTGCCAGTAGTCCCCGGACTAGCGGGAGCTCCTACAATGAGCAGTTCTTC CASSPRTSGSSYNEQFF
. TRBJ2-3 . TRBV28 TGTGCCAGCAGTTCCCCCGGACAGTTTAGCACAGATACGCAGTATTTT CASSSPGQFSTDTQYF
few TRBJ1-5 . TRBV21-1 TGTGCCAGCAGCACCAGGGTCGTGATGAATCAGCCCCAGCATTTT CASSTRVVMNQPQHF
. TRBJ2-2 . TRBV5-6 TGTGCCACCCAATCCCTGGGGCCTAGGAACACCGGGGAGCTGTTTTTT CATQSLGPRNTGELFF
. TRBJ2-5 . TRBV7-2 TGTGCCAGCAGCTTAGCTGCCGGGGAGACCCAGTACTTC CASSLAAGETQYF
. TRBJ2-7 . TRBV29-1 TGCAGCGTTGAAAGGGCAGGGGCTGACGAGCAGTACTTC CSVERAGADEQYF
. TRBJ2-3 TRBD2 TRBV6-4 TGTGCCAGCAGCGCGGGACTAGCGGTAGATACGCAGTATTTT CASSAGLAVDTQYF
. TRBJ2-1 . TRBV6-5 TGTGCCAGCAGTCCCCCCGGTCCCCTGTACAATGAGCAGTTCTTC CASSPPGPLYNEQFF
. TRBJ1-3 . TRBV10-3 TGTGCCATCAGTGCAGGGGCTGGAAACACCATATATTTT CAISAGAGNTIYF
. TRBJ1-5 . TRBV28 TGTGCCAGCAGTTCGGGGGTAGAGGGACAGCCCCAGCATTTT CASSSGVEGQPQHF
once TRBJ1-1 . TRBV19 TGTGCCAGTAGTATAGATGGAGTTTCCGTGGCTTTCTTT CASSIDGVSVAFF
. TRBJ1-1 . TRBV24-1 TGTGCCACACGCGAGGGAATGAACACTGAAGCTTTCTTT CATREGMNTEAFF
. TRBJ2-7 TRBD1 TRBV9 TGTGCCAGCAGCGTAGGGGACAGGGACCACGAGCAGTACTTC CASSVGDRDHEQYF
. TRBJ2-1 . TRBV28 TGTGCCAGCAGCCGGATAGGGGCAAATGAGCAGTTCTTC CASSRIGANEQFF
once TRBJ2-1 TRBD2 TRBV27 TGTGCCAGCACCCGACTAGCGGGGGAAGGCAATGAGCAGTTCTTC CASTRLAGEGNEQFF
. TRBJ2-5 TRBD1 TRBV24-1 TGTGCCACCAGTACCCCGGACAGGGGAGAGACCCAGTACTTC CATSTPDRGETQYF
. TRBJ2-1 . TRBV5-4 TGTGCCAGCAGCTTGGGGGGCGGTTCCTACAATGAGCAGTTCTTC CASSLGGGSYNEQFF
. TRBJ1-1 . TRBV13 TGTGCCAGCAGCTTTCTGCTAGCGAACACTGAAGCTTTCTTT CASSFLLANTEAFF
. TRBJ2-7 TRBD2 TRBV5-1 TGCGCCAGCAGCGTGCAGACTAGCGACCCCTACGAGCAGTACTTC CASSVQTSDPYEQYF
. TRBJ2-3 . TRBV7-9 TGTGCCAGCAGCTTAGCGCTAAGTGGTTTAGATACGCAGTATTTT CASSLALSGLDTQYF
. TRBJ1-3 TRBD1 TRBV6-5 TGTGCCAGCAGCTCCGGGACAGGGACTGGAAACACCATATATTTT CASSSGTGTGNTIYF
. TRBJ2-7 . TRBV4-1 TGCGCCAGCAGCCAAGTTGGAGCGCTCGAGCAGTACTTC CASSQVGALEQYF
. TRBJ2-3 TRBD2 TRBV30 TGTGCCTGGCTGGGCCAGACTAGCGGGAGGGGTACAGATACGCAGTATTTT CAWLGQTSGRGTDTQYF
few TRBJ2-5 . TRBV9 TGTGCCAGCAGCGTAGTGGGGCAATCGGAGACCCAGTACTTC CASSVVGQSETQYF
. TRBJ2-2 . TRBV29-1 TGCAGCGTAAAAGACAGATCGAACACCGGGGAGCTGTTTTTT CSVKDRSNTGELFF
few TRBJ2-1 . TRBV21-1 TGTGCCAGCAGCAAAGGTTTAGCGGGGAAGGTCTACAATGAGCAGTTCTTC CASSKGLAGKVYNEQFF
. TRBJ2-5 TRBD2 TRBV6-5 TGTGCCGGTAGGGGAGGGAGGGGAGAGACCCAGTACTTC CAGRGGRGETQYF
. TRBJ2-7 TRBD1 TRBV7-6 TGTGCCAGCAGCCCGGGACAGGGGGCCTACGAGCAGTACTTC CASSPGQGAYEQYF
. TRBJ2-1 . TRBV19 TGTGCCAGTAGTATTCGGCTAGCAGTTGAGCAGTTCTTC CASSIRLAVEQFF
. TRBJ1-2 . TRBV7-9 TGTGCCAGCAGCCCTGACAGTATCTATGGCTACACCTTC CASSPDSIYGYTF
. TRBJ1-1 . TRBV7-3 TGTGCCAGCAGCCGGGAGGGTTCCAACACTGAAGCTTTCTTT CASSREGSNTEAFF
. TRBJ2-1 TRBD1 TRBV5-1 TGCGCCAGCAGCAGCACAGGGGCTGGCAATGAGCAGTTCTTC CASSSTGAGNEQFF
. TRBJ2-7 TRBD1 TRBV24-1 TGTGCCACCAGTGAATCCGGGACAGGATCCTACGAGCAGTACTTC CATSESGTGSYEQYF
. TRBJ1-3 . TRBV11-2 TGTGCCAGCAGCTTCTCAGGCAACACCATATATTTT CASSFSGNTIYF
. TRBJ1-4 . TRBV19 TGTGCCACCAAAGCCTTTGGGCTCAACGAAAAACTGTTTTTT CATKAFGLNEKLFF
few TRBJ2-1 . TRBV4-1 TGCGCCAGCAGCCAAGACGGCCTGAAAAGGGGCAATGAGCAGTTCTTC CASSQDGLKRGNEQFF
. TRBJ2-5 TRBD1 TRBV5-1 TGCGCCAGCAGCTTGGAGGACAGGGGTGTTGAGACCCAGTACTTC CASSLEDRGVETQYF
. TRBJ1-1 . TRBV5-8 TGTGCCAGCAGCTTGTTAATGGGAGATATCAGTTCAGCTTTCTTT CASSLLMGDISSAFF
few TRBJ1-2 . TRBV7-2 TGTGCCAGCAGCCTCGGACAGAATATAGGCTACACCTTC CASSLGQNIGYTF
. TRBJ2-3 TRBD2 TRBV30 TGTGCCTGGAGTCGGCGGGAGGCAGATACGCAGTATTTT CAWSRREADTQYF
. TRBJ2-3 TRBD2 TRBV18 TGTGCCAGCTCAATTCAAGGACTAGCGGGAGGATCGGATACGCAGTATTTT CASSIQGLAGGSDTQYF
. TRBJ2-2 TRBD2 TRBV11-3 TGTGCCAGCAGCTTAGACCACCGACTAGCGGGAGGCACCGGGGAGCTGTTTTTT CASSLDHRLAGGTGELFF
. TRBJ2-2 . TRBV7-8 TGTGCCCATTCGGGGGAGTCAGTAACCGGGGAGCTGTTTTTT CAHSGESVTGELFF
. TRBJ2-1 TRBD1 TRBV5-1 TGCGCCAGCAGCTTCGGGGACAGGGACTACAATGAGCAGTTCTTC CASSFGDRDYNEQFF
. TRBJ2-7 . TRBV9 TGTGCCAGCAGCGTAGGGGTAGGGGGACGCTACGAGCAGTACTTC CASSVGVGGRYEQYF
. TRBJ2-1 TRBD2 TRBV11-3 TGTGCCAGCACCAAGGGGGCTAGCGGGAGTCCTGGCAATGAGCAGTTCTTC CASTKGASGSPGNEQFF
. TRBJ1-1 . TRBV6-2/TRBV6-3 TGTGCCAGCAGTTACTCGAGGGAGTCTAACACTGAAGCTTTCTTT CASSYSRESNTEAFF
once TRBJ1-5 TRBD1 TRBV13 TGTGCCAGCAGTCCCGGACAGGGCAATCAGCCCCAGCATTTT CASSPGQGNQPQHF
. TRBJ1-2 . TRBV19 TGTGCCAGTAGTTTCAACAGGGAGTTCGACCGAGGCTACACCTTC CASSFNREFDRGYTF
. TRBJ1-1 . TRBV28 TGTGCCAGCAGTTTGCCCTTGGCGGCGGTGAACACTGAAGCTTTCTTT CASSLPLAAVNTEAFF
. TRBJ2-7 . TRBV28 TGTGCCAGCAGCATAACGACCGGGACATTTTCCTACGAGCAGTACTTC CASSITTGTFSYEQYF
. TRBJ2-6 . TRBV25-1 TGTGCCAGCAGTCTGGGGCTCCCCAACGTCCTGACTTTC CASSLGLPNVLTF
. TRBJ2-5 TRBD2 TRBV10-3 TGTGCCATCAGGTGGACTAGCGGGAGCTGCGAGACCCAGTACTTC CAIRWTSGSCETQYF
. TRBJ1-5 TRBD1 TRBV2 TGTGCCAGCAGCGAAGGGACAGGGGGCAATCAGCCCCAGCATTTT CASSEGTGGNQPQHF
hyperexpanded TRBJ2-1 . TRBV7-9 TGTGCCAGCAGCTTGCGGGGACTCAGCTCGGTTAATGAGCAGTTCTTC CASSLRGLSSVNEQFF
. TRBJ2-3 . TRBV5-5 TGTGCCAGCAGCTTTAGGGACTCCACAGATACGCAGTATTTT CASSFRDSTDTQYF